These 3 T cell receptor beta chains were all obtained from the same sample, sequenced in a study of T cells after yellow fever vaccination. Using its own MiXCR run on the 5' RACE reads, TCRdb lists one record per CDR3 protein. Altogether around 340,000 distinct CDR3 sequences are present, about 12% being singletons, with the ten largest covering 2.5% to 4%. Specimen: CD4+ T cells sorted from PBMCs, collected 15 days after the yellow fever booster vaccination. The receptor source for this set is a man between 18 and 35 years old who received the YFV17D yellow fever vaccine.

V and J are TRBV12-3 or TRBV12-4 and TRBJ2-1, with 7 bases lining up with TRBD2. Trimming took 3 bases from V and 1 from J; bases not matched to a gene: 9. CDR3 length equals 17 residues. CDR3 nucleotide sequence: TGTGCCAGCAGTTTCCCCTCCAGTAGCGGGTCCTACAATGAGCAGTTCTTC. It is translated as CASSFPSSSGSYNEQFF.

The chain is built from TRBV9 and TRBJ2-1; TRBD1 aligns across 7 bases. This CDR3 comprises 16 residues. Trimming at V came to 0 bases and at J to 2 bases, leaving 5 bases not matched to a gene. Germline V lookup: CDR1 SGDLS, CDR2 YYNGEE. The CDR3 sequence: CASSVDVRGPYNEQFF. The CDR3 DNA is TGTGCCAGCAGCGTAGATGTAAGGGGGCCCTACAATGAGCAGTTCTTC. The variable domain in full, completed from reference TRBV9 and TRBJ2-1, reads DSGVTQTPKHLITATGQRVTLRCSPRSGDLSVYWYQQSLDQGLQFLIQYYNGEERAKGNILERFSAQQFPDLHSELNLSSLELGDSALYFCASSVDVRGPYNEQFFGPGTRLTVL.

CDR3 amino acids: CASSEFSGAPDTDTQYF. Here the CDR3 DNA reads TGCGCCAGCAGCGAGTTTAGCGGGGCGCCTGACACAGATACGCAGTATTTT. The V gene is TRBV5-1, the J gene TRBJ2-3; 8 nucleotides align to TRBD2. Germline lookup yields CDR1 SGHRS and CDR2 YFSETQ. The CDR3 sequence is 17 residues long. V lost 4 bases to trimming and J lost 2 bases; unmatched junction nucleotides: 12.